A selection of T cell receptor beta chains follows, all from one sample in a study of shared clonotypes between healthy human individuals. Profiling relied on immunoSEQ multiplex PCR, and the TCRdb table lists in-frame clones only, not all of them. In the table there are some 1 million clones, about 75% of which are singletons. Sample: memory CD4+ T cells sorted from blood. All receptors come from a man between 18 and 35 years old in good health. The CDR3 runs from the conserved cysteine through the conserved F or W. A D gene is named only where the DNA matches it firmly. Where a row states a size, it is once, few, many or the class of an expanded clone; other rows omit it.

cdr3_nt cdr3_aa clone_size d_call j_call v_call
TGTGCCAGCGAACGCGGGGGGAGCTCCTACAATGAGCAGTTCTTC CASERGGSSYNEQFF once TRBD2 TRBJ2-1 TRBV11-2
TGTGCCAGCATCCACGGGCCGTTAACTGAAGCTTTCTTT CASIHGPLTEAFF few . TRBJ1-1 TRBV28
TGTGCCAGCAGCCTACACAGGGGGCCTAACTATGGCTACACCTTC CASSLHRGPNYGYTF . TRBD1 TRBJ1-2 TRBV14
TGTGCCAGCACCTTTGGGGCAGAGAAGAATCAGCCCCAGCATTTT CASTFGAEKNQPQHF few . TRBJ1-5 TRBV19
TGTGCCAGCAGTCTGGATGGAGGGGCCTACGAGCAGTACTTC CASSLDGGAYEQYF . . TRBJ2-7 TRBV6-5
TGTGCCAGCAGCTCAGACAGGGGGTGGGGAGAGACCCAGTACTTC CASSSDRGWGETQYF . TRBD1 TRBJ2-5 TRBV5-6
TGCGCCAGCAGCCCGGGACAGGCCTTGGACACTGAAGCTTTCTTT CASSPGQALDTEAFF . TRBD1 TRBJ1-1 TRBV5-1
TGCGCCAGCAGCCGAGACCCCGGGGCTAACTATGGCTACACCTTC CASSRDPGANYGYTF once . TRBJ1-2 TRBV5-1
TGTGCCAGCAGCTTAGGGGCTCTTCGGGACACAGATACGCAGTATTTT CASSLGALRDTDTQYF . . TRBJ2-3 TRBV7-6
TGTGCCAGCAGCTTATCGTGGGGGCCCCAAGAGACCCAGTACTTC CASSLSWGPQETQYF . . TRBJ2-5 TRBV7-2
TGTGCCAGCAGCAGAGACCGATACGAGCAGTACTTC CASSRDRYEQYF . . TRBJ2-7 TRBV28
TGTGCCAGCAGCTTAGCGTCAGGGTTCGCTGGAAACACCATATATTTT CASSLASGFAGNTIYF . . TRBJ1-3 TRBV7-2
TGTGCCAGCAGCCCAGGACCTCATTACAATGAGCAGTTCTTC CASSPGPHYNEQFF . . TRBJ2-1 TRBV9
TGTGCCAGCAGGGGACTAGCGGGTAGGAACATTCAGTACTTC CASRGLAGRNIQYF once TRBD2 TRBJ2-4 TRBV5-8
TGTGCCAGCAGTTACGCACCGCCTCCGGGGAAAAACATTCAGTACTTC CASSYAPPPGKNIQYF . . TRBJ2-4 TRBV6-5
TGCGCCAGCAGCCAAGGGGAGCGCTCCTACAATGAGCAGTTCTTC CASSQGERSYNEQFF . . TRBJ2-1 TRBV4-1
TGTGCCAGCTCTCGGGGGGGGAGCAATCAGCCCCAGCATTTT CASSRGGSNQPQHF . . TRBJ1-5 TRBV18
TGTGCCAGCAGTGAAGGGACAGCTAATGAAAAACTGTTTTTT CASSEGTANEKLFF once . TRBJ1-4 TRBV6-1
TGTGCCAGCTCCGACGGGGGTGGTCAGCCCCAGCATTTT CASSDGGGQPQHF few . TRBJ1-5 TRBV18
TGTGCCAGCAGCCAAGACGTCGACAATGAGCAGTTCTTC CASSQDVDNEQFF . . TRBJ2-1 TRBV4-2
TGTGCCAGCAGCTTGGATGGGACAGGGGGTTCACCCCTCCACTTT CASSLDGTGGSPLHF . TRBD1 TRBJ1-6 TRBV5-6
TGTGCCTTTCATCCCGGACAGATCTATGGCTACACCTTC CAFHPGQIYGYTF . . TRBJ1-2 TRBV30
TGTGCCAGTAGTGATCCAGCGGGGGGATTCAATGAGCAGTTCTTC CASSDPAGGFNEQFF . TRBD2 TRBJ2-1 TRBV19
TGTGCCAGCAGCTCGCTCAATTCCTACGAGCAGTACTTC CASSSLNSYEQYF . . TRBJ2-7 TRBV7-8
TGTGCCAGCAGCTTGGATGTGAGGAATCCCTATGGCTACACCTTC CASSLDVRNPYGYTF . . TRBJ1-2 TRBV5-6
TGTGCCAGCAGTGGCACGGGACAGCCTGCAGAGACCCAGTACTTC CASSGTGQPAETQYF . TRBD1 TRBJ2-5 TRBV2
TGCGCCAGCAGCCAAGACAGTGCCTATAATTCACCCCTCCACTTT CASSQDSAYNSPLHF . . TRBJ1-6 TRBV4-3
TGTGCCAGCAGCTTAGGGGACAGGGGGGATAATGAAAAACTGTTTTTT CASSLGDRGDNEKLFF . TRBD1 TRBJ1-4 TRBV7-9
TGTGCCAGCAGTCTCCCATTATCCATTGCGAACACTGAAGCTTTCTTT CASSLPLSIANTEAFF . . TRBJ1-1 TRBV28
TGCGCCAGCAGCCCTGGACGTTCGGAGATGAACACTGAAGCTTTCTTT CASSPGRSEMNTEAFF . . TRBJ1-1 TRBV5-1
TGTGCCAGCAGCCTAGACAGGTGGCAAGAGACCCAGTACTTC CASSLDRWQETQYF . . TRBJ2-5 TRBV11-2
TGTGCCAGCAGTGGCCCACAGGTTGATCAGCCCCAGCATTTT CASSGPQVDQPQHF . . TRBJ1-5 TRBV6-1
TGTGCCAGCAGGACGGCCTCGGTAGATAATTCACCCCTCCACTTT CASRTASVDNSPLHF . . TRBJ1-6 TRBV28
TGCGCCAGCAGCCAAGGGGTGAACACTGAAGCTTTCTTT CASSQGVNTEAFF . . TRBJ1-1 TRBV4-3
TGCGCCAGCAGCACCACCGGGGGTAACTACGAGCAGTACTTC CASSTTGGNYEQYF . . TRBJ2-7 TRBV5-1
TGCGCCAGCGGCTCAGACGTCGGCGGTTCACCCCTCCACTTT CASGSDVGGSPLHF . . TRBJ1-6 TRBV10-2
TGTGCCAGCAGTTCCCCGGGACAGGGGGCTTATGGCTACACCTTC CASSSPGQGAYGYTF . TRBD1 TRBJ1-2 TRBV6-6
TGTGCTAGCAGCTTAAGTCACAGCACAGATACGCAGTATTTT CASSLSHSTDTQYF . . TRBJ2-3 TRBV7-7
TGCGCCAGCAGCTTCCTAGCGGTCAATGAGCAGTTCTTC CASSFLAVNEQFF . TRBD2 TRBJ2-1 TRBV5-1
TGTGCCAGCAGACGACTAGCGGGGGCCTCCACAGATACGCAGTATTTT CASRRLAGASTDTQYF . TRBD2 TRBJ2-3 TRBV2
TGTGCCAGCAGCTCCCGGGAGGGGCACGAGCAGTACTTC CASSSREGHEQYF . TRBD2 TRBJ2-7 TRBV7-8
TGTGCCAGCAACTCCCAGGGTGGTCAGCCCCAGCATTTT CASNSQGGQPQHF once . TRBJ1-5 TRBV2
TGTGCCAGCAGCGCCGAGGGGATGGCTAGCAATCAGCCCCAGCATTTT CASSAEGMASNQPQHF . . TRBJ1-5 TRBV2
TGTGCCAGTAGTACAACCAGGCGGGTCCCGGAAGGGGAGCAGTACTTC CASSTTRRVPEGEQYF few . TRBJ2-7 TRBV19
TGTGCCAGCAGCTCTAGACTAGCGGGAGGGTATTTAGATACGCAGTATTTT CASSSRLAGGYLDTQYF once TRBD2 TRBJ2-3 TRBV7-2
TGCGCCAGCAGCCGGGGACTAGCGGGAGGGCCGAACACCGGGGAGCTGTTTTTT CASSRGLAGGPNTGELFF once TRBD2 TRBJ2-2 TRBV4-1
TGCGCCAGCAGCTTTCCGGGACCCAACGGTGAGCAGTTCTTC CASSFPGPNGEQFF . . TRBJ2-1 TRBV5-1
TGTGCCAGCTCATCACAAGGCCCTAATGAAAAACTGTTTTTT CASSSQGPNEKLFF . . TRBJ1-4 TRBV18
TGTGCCATCAGTGAGTCAGGGGAGTCTGAAGCTTTCTTT CAISESGESEAFF few . TRBJ1-1 TRBV10-3